This T cell receptor beta chain was captured in a study of blood T cell repertoires in COVID-19. Study information: COVID-19 samples from acute and convalescent phases originated in the United States, Italy and Spain. Nucleic acid was either cDNA or gDNA, and it came from T cells, B-cell-depleted T cells, or PBMCs.

As handled by the study authors: From reference gene primer amplification, estimates of nucleated cell counts were derived. Generated by immunoSEQ multiplex PCR, the TCRdb table keeps only in-frame clones and is missing some. The D gene and trimming were derived from the DNA, and the V and J assignments and clone size from that table. The table lists tens of thousands of clones, 65% to 85% of them singletons, with approximately 34% in the top ten. CDR1 MDHEN and CDR2 SYDVKM come from the germline V gene. The CDR3 runs to 14 residues. J gave up 3 bases and V 8 bases, and 7 bases lay outside the gene matches.

Material for sequencing was peripheral blood. This TCR was recovered from a woman of 80 years or more with active or convalescent COVID-19. The V call is TRBV28, the J call TRBJ1-5; 7 nucleotides match TRBD1. The CDR3 spells CASWGDRDNQPQHF. CDR3 DNA: TGTGCCAGCTGGGGTGACAGGGACAATCAGCCCCAGCATTTT.